This T cell receptor (beta chain) is drawn from a study of human T cells and chemical hapten exposure. TCRdb recomputed calls from the RACE reads with MiXCR, one row per CDR3 protein. The data contain about 92,000 distinct CDR3 sequences, roughly 9.1% of them seen just once; the ten biggest clones take up around 3.6%. V was pared by 8 bases and J by 5 bases, with 10 bases of the junction left unmatched. The CDR3 consists of 14 residues. Germline lookup yields CDR1 SNHLY and CDR2 FYNNEI. Indicated time point: pre-sensitization, week 0. Stated treatment: therapeutic diphenylcyclopropenone sensitization with weekly scalp DPC. Many counts were recorded for this clonotype.

V gene TRBV2 combines with J gene TRBJ2-7, with TRBD1 matching 9 bases. Sequences were derived from whole blood, sampled in connection with sensitization to the hapten diphenylcyclopropenone (DPC). The receptor was isolated from a woman in her 40s with alopecia areata. Some clones in this sample may be carry-over from other donors' samples. The CDR3 DNA sequence: TGTGCCAGCCGTTCGGGACAGGGTGTCCACGAGCAGTACTTC. Encoded protein: CASRSGQGVHEQYF.